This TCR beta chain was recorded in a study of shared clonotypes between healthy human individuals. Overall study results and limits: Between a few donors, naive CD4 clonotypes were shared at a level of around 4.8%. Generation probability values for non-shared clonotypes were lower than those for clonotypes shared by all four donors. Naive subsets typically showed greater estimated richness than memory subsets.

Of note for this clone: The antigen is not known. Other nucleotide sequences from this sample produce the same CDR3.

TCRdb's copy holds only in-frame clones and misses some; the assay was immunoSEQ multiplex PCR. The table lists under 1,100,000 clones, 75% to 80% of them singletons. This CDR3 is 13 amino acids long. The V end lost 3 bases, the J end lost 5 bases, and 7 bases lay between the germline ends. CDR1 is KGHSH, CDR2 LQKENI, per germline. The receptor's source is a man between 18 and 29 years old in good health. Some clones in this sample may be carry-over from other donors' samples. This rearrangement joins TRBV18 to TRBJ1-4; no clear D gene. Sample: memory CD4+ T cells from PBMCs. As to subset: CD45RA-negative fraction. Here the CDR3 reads CASSPGQNEKLFF. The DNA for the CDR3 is TGTGCCAGCTCACCTGGCCAGAATGAAAAACTGTTTTTT.